These 9 T cell receptor beta chains were sequenced from one sample in a study of blood T cell repertoires in COVID-19. This table comes from immunoSEQ multiplex PCR, and its TCRdb copy is limited to in-frame clones, with some not included. In the table there are 240,000 or so clones, around 86% of which are singletons. Material: PBMCs or T cells enriched from blood (not recorded which). These receptors originate from a woman aged 40 to 50 with acute COVID-19.

This clone was recorded a few times. J is TRBJ1-1 and V is TRBV9; TRBD1 aligns across 7 bases. CDR3 length: 16 amino acids. V dropped 2 bases and J dropped 4; count of bases not matched to a gene: 11. In germline, CDR1 is SGDLS, CDR2 YYNGEE. CDR3 residues: CASSVKGALGGTEAFF. DNA for the CDR3: TGTGCCAGCAGCGTTAAGGGGGCTCTCGGAGGCACTGAAGCTTTCTTT.

The V and J genes are TRBV4-1 and TRBJ2-2; 10 bases match TRBD2. Germline V gene sequence: CDR1 MGHRA, CDR2 YSYEKL. CDR3 length: 16 amino acids. V gave up 1 base and J gave up 7 bases; unmatched junction bases: 6. Here the CDR3 DNA reads TGCGCCAGCAGCCAAGGCAGCGGGAGGGCCAGCGGGGAGCTGTTTTTT. Translating it yields CASSQGSGRASGELFF.

V usage is TRBV2 and J usage is TRBJ2-2; D remains unclear. The CDR3 contains 11 residues. Between the trimmed V and J ends, which lost 8 bases and 6 bases, there was a span of 7 bases. From germline, CDR1 is SNHLY and CDR2 FYNNEI. The DNA of the CDR3 is TGTGCCAGCGCGGTGTCCGGGGAGCTGTTTTTT. Translating gives CASAVSGELFF.

V and J are TRBV9 and TRBJ2-2; no firm D call. The V end was cut by 2 bases, the J end by 2 bases, with 10 bases between. The length of the CDR3 is 15 residues. From germline, CDR1 is SGDLS and CDR2 YYNGEE. This CDR3 is CASSVLAVNTGELFF. Written as DNA, the CDR3 is TGTGCCAGCAGCGTTTTGGCGGTTAACACCGGGGAGCTGTTTTTT.

The chain has TRBV5-1 and TRBJ2-7, with 9 bases lining up with TRBD1. The CDR3 extends over 12 amino acids. V lost 5 bases to trimming and J lost 5 bases; unmatched junction nucleotides: 2. CDR1 SGHRS and CDR2 YFSETQ come from the germline V gene. The CDR3 nucleotides are TGCGCCAGCAGACAGGGGGCCGACGAGCAGTACTTC. Its protein product is CASRQGADEQYF.

This clone was seen just once. The chain carries TRBV4-2 and TRBJ1-5; D gene unclear. Trimming cost V 1 base and J 6 bases, with 10 bases left between them. The CDR3 runs to 14 residues. The germline CDR1 and CDR2 sequences are LGHNA and YNFKEQ. This CDR3 is CASSQVASGQPQHF. CDR3 bases: TGTGCCAGCAGCCAAGTAGCCTCCGGTCAGCCCCAGCATTTT.

This chain connects TRBV12-5 to TRBJ2-3, with 11 positions matching TRBD2. Germline CDR1 is LGHNT and CDR2 is FRNRAP. The ends lost 4 bases at V and 8 bases at J; junction bases unmatched: 11. The CDR3 is 16 amino acids. The CDR3 sequence is CASGSIAGGLEATQYF. The CDR3 nucleotides are TGTGCTAGTGGTTCGATAGCGGGAGGGCTCGAAGCTACGCAGTATTTT.

The rearrangement uses TRBV2 and TRBJ2-7; a weak D match, TRBD2 (6 bases). V was trimmed by 6 bases and J by 4 bases, leaving 19 bases between them. The germline V gene encodes CDR1 SNHLY and CDR2 FYNNEI. This CDR3 spans 15 amino acids. For the CDR3, the DNA is TGTGCCAGCAGACTCCGGGACTTTCCTTCTTACGAGCAGTACTTC. Translation: CASRLRDFPSYEQYF.

This chain links TRBV5-1 with TRBJ2-7; the match to TRBD2 covers 7 bases. This CDR3 has 16 residues. Germline V CDR1 and CDR2: SGHRS, YFSETQ. Germline trimming cut 9 bases from V and 2 bases from J; bases unmatched to any gene: 17. The CDR3 is CATSIQGGGEAYEQYF. In nucleotides, the CDR3 is TGCGCCACCTCGATCCAGGGTGGGGGGGAGGCCTACGAGCAGTACTTC.